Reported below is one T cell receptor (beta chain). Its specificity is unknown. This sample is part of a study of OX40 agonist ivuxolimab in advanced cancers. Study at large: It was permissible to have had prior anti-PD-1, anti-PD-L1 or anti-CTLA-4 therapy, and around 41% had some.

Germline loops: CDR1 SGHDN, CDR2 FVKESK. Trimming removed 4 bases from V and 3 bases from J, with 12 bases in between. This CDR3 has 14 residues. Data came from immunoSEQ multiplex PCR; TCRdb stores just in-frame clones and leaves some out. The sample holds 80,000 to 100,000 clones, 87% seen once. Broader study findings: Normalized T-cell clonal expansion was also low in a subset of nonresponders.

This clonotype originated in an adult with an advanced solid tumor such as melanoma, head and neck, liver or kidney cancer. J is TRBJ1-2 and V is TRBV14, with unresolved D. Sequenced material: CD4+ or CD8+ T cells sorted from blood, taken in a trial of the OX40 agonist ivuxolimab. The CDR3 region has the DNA TGTGCCAGCAGCCCTCTGTCGGGAGACTATGGCTACACCTTC. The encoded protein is CASSPLSGDYGYTF. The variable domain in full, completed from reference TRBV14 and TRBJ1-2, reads EAGVTQFPSHSVIEKGQTVTLRCDPISGHDNLYWYRRVMGKEIKFLLHFVKESKQDESGMPNNRFLAERTGGTYSTLKVQPAELEDSGVYFCASSPLSGDYGYTFGSGTRLTVV.